This T cell receptor beta chain was recorded in a study of blood T cell repertoires in COVID-19. Sequenced by immunoSEQ multiplex PCR; TCRdb stores in-frame clones only, minus some. The table lists fewer than 200,000 clones, 82% of them singletons. Sequencing input: peripheral blood. The sequence was collected from a woman in her seventies with acute or convalescent COVID-19.

The CDR3 loop reads CASSDGLRQGAEAFF. For the CDR3, the DNA is TGTGCCAGCAGTGACGGACTTAGGCAGGGGGCCGAAGCTTTCTTT. The chain couples TRBV6-4 to TRBJ1-1; 8 bases fit TRBD1. Germline V CDR1 and CDR2: MRHNA, SNTAGT. J gave up 8 bases and V 2 bases, and 10 bases lay outside the gene matches. CDR3 length: 15 residues.